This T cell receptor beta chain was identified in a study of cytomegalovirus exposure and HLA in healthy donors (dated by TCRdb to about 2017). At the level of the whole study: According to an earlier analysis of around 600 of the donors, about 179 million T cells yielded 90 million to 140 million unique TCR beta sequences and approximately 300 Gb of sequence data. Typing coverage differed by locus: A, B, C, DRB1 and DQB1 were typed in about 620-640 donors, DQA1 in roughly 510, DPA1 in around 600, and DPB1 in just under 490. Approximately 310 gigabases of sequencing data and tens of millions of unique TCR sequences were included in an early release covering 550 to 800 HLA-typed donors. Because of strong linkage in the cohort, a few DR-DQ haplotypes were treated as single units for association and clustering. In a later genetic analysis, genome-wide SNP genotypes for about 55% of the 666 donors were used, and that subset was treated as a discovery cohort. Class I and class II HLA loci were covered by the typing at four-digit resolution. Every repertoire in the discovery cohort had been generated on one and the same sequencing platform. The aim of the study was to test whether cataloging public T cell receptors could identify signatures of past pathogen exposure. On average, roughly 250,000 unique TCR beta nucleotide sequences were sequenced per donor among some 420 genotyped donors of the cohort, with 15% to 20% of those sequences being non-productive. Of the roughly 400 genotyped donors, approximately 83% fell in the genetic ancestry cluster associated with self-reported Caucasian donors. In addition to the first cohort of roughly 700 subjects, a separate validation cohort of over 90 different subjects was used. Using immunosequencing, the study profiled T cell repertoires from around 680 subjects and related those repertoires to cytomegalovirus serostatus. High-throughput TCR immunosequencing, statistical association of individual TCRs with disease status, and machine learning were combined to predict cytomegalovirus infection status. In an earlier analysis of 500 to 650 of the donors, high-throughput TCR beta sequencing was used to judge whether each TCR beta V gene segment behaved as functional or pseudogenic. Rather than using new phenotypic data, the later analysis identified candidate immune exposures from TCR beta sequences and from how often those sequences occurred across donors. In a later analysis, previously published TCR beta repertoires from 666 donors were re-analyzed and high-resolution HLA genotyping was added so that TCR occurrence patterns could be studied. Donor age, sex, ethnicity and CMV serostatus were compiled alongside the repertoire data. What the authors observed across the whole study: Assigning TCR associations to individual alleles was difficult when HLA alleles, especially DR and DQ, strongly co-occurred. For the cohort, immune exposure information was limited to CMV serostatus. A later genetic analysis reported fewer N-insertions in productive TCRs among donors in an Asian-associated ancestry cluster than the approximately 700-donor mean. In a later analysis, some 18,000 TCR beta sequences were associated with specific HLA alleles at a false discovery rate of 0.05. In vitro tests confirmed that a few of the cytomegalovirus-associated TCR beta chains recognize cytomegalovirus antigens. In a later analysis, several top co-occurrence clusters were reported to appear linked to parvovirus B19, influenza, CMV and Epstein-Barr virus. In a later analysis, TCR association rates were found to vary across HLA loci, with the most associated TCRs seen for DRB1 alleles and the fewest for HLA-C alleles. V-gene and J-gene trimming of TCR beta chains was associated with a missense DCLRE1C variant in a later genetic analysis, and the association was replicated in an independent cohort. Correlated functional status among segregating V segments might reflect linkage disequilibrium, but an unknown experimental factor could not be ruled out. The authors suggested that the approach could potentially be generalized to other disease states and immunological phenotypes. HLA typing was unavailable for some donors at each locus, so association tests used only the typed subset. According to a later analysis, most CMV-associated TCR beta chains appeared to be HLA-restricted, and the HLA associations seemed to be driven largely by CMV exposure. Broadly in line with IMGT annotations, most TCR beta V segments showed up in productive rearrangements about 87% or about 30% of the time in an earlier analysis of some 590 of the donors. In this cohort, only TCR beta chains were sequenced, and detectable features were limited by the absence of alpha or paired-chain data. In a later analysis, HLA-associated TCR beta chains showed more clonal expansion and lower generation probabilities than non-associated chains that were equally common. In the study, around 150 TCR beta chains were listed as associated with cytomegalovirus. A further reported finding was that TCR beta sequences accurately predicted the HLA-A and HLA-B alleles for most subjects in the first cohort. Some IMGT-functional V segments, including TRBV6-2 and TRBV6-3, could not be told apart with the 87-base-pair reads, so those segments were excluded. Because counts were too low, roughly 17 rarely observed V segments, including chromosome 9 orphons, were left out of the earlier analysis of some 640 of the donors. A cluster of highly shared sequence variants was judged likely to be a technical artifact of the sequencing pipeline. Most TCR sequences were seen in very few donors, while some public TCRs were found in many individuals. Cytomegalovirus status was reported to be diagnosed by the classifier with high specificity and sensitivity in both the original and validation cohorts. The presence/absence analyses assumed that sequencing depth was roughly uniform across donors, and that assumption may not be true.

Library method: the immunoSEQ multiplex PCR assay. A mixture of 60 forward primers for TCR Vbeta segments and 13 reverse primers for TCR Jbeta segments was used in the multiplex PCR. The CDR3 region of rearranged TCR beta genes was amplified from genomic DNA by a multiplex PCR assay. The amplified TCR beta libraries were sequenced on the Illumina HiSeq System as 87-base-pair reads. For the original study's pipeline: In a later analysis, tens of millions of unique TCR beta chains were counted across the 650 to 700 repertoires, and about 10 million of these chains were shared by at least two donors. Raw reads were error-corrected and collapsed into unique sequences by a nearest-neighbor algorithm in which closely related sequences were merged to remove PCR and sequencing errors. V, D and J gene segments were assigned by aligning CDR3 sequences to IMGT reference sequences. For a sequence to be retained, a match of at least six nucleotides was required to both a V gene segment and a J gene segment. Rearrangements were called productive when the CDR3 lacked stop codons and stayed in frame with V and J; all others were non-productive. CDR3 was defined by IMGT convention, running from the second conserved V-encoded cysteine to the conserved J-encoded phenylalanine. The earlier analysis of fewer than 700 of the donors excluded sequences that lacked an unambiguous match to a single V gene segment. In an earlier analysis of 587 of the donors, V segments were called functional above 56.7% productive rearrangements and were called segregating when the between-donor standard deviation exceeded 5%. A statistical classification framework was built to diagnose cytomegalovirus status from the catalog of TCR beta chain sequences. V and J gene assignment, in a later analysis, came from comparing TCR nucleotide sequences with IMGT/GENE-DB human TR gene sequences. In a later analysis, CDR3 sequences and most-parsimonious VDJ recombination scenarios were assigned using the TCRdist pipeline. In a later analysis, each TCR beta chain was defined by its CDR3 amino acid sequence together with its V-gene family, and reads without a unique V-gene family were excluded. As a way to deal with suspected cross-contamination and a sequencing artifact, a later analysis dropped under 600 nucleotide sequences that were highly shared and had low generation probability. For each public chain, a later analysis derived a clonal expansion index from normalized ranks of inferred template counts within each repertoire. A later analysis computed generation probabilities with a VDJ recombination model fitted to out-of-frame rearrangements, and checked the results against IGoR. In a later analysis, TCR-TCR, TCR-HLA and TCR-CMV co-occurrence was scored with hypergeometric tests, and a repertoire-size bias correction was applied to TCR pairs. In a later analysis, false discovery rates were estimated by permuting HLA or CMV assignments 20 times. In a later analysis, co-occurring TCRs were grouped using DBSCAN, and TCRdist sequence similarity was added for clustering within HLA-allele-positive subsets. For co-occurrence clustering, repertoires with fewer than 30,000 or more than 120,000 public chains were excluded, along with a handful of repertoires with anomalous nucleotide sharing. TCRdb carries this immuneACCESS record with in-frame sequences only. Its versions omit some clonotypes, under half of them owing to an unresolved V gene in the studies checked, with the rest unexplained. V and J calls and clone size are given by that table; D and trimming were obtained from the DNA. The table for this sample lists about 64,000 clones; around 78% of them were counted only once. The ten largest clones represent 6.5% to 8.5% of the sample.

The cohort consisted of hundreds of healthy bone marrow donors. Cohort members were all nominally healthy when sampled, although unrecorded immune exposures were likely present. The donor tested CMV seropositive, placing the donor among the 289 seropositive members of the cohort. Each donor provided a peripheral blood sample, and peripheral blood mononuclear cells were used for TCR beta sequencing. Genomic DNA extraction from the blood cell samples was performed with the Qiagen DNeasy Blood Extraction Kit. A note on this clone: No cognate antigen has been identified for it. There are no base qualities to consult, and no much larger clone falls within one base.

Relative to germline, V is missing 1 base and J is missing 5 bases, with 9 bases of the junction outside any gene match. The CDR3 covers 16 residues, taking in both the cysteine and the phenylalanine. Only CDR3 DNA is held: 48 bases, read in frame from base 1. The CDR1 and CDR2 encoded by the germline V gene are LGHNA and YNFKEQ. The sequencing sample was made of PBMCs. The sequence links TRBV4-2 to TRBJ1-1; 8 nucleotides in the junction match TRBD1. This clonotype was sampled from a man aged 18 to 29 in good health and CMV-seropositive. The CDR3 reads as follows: CASSQVFDRGGTEAFF. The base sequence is TGTGCCAGCAGCCAAGTTTTCGACAGGGGCGGAACTGAAGCTTTCTTT.